The sequence of this T cell receptor (beta chain) was determined in a study of Graves' ophthalmopathy and Graves' hyperthyroidism. In its sample, this clonotype was seen many times. Its specificity is not known. RNA transcripts yielded amplified TCR beta CDR3 regions. After a first-round RT-PCR with HTBI primers, a second-round multiplex PCR was run. MiXCR, applied by TCRdb to the multiplex PCR reads, yields one record per CDR3 protein. Found here are some 370,000 distinct CDR3 sequences, about 18% of them singletons; the top ten hold roughly 2.4%. There are 17 residues in the CDR3. V lost 3 bases to trimming and J lost 3 bases; unmatched junction nucleotides: 6. Germline assignment: CDR1 MDHEN and CDR2 SYDVKM. Study observations and caveats: Blood samples also showed most expanded thyroid clonotypes exceeding 0.001 frequency.

Other autoimmune diseases, uncontrolled infections, pregnancy and lactation each led to patient exclusion. A diagnosis was made from clinical symptoms together with serum thyroxine, TRAb, thyroid ultrasound and orbital computed tomography. The clonotype was recovered from an adult woman with stable Graves' hyperthyroidism. The rearrangement joins TRBV28 to TRBJ2-7; 15 bases map to TRBD2. Sequenced material: peripheral blood. The CDR3 coding sequence is TGTGCCAGCAGTTTTGGACTAGCGGGAGGGGTTCGCTACGAGCAGTACTTC. This translates into CASSFGLAGGVRYEQYF.